The sequence of this T cell receptor (beta chain) was determined in a study of blood T cell repertoires in COVID-19. About the study: Researchers got acute and convalescent COVID-19 samples from the United States, Italy and Spain.

The V gene end was trimmed by 4 bases and the J gene end by 5 bases; junction bases not matched to a gene: 8. CDR3 length equals 15 residues. Germline V gene lookup returns CDR1 LNHNV and CDR2 YYDKDF (reference sequence). Study processing details: For nucleated cells, counts were estimated from reference gene primer amplification. Libraries were prepared by immunoSEQ multiplex PCR; TCRdb keeps only in-frame clonotypes and omits some of them. V and J calls and clone size come straight from that table; D and trimming were deduced from the DNA. This table has approximately 38,000 clones, more than 75% appearing once.

The TCR was taken from a middle-aged man with active or convalescent COVID-19. The genes are TRBV15 and TRBJ1-3; 7 positions match TRBD1. The sample consisted of peripheral blood. In DNA form, the CDR3 reads TGTGCCACCAGCACCCGACAGGGTGTCAGAAACACCATATATTTT. The encoded protein is CATSTRQGVRNTIYF.